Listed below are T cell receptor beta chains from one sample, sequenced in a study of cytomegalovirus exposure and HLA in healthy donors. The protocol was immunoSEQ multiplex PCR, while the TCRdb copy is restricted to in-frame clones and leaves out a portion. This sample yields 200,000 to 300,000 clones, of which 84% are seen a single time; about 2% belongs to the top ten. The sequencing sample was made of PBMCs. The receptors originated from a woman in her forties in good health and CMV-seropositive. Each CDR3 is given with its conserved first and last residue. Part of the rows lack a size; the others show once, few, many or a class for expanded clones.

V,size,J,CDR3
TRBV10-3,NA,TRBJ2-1,CATTGLVSGVYNEQFF
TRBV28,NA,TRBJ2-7,CASSLRTSGRIEQYF
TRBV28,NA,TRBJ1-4,CASSLRQGSTNEKLFF
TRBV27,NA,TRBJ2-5,CASSFRGTETQYF
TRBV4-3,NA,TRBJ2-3,CASSQDRGSGSPDTQYF
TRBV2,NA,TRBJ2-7,CASREKSDRGIRFGYF
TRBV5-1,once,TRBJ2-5,CASNARVQETQYF
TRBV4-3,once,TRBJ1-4,CASSPDRGSTNEKLFF
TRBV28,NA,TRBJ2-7,CASSWGTGSRYEQYF
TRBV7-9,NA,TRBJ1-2,CSSSPDGTGENYGYTF
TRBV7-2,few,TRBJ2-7,CASSPPGIGEQYF